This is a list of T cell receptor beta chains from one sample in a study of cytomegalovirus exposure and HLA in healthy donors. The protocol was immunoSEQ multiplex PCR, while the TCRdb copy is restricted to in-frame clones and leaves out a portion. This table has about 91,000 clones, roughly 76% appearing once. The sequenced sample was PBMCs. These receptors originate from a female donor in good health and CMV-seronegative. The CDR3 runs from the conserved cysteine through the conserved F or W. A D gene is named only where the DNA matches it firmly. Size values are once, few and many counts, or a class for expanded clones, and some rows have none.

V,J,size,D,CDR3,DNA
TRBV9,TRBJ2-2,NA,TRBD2,CASSLERERGTGELFF,TGTGCCAGCAGCCTAGAGAGGGAGCGGGGCACCGGGGAGCTGTTTTTT
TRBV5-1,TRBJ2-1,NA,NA,CASSLGGSSYNEQFF,TGCGCCAGCAGCTTGGGCGGCAGCTCCTACAATGAGCAGTTCTTC
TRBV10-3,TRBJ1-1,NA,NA,CAISAGEDSLNTEAFF,TGTGCCATCAGTGCGGGAGAGGACTCCTTGAACACTGAAGCTTTCTTT
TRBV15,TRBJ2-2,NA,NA,CATGGGTGELFF,TGTGCCACAGGGGGGGGCACAGGGGAGCTGTTTTTT
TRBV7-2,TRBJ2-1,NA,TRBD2,CASSSRLAGEYNEQFF,TGTGCCAGCAGCTCTAGACTAGCGGGAGAGTACAATGAGCAGTTCTTC
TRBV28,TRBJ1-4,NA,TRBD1,CASSPRPGTGEEKLFF,TGTGCCAGCAGTCCCAGACCCGGGACAGGGGAGGAAAAACTGTTTTTT
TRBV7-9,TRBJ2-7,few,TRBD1,CSSSLGGAGGYEQYF,TGTTCCAGCAGCTTAGGTGGGGCAGGGGGTTACGAGCAGTACTTC
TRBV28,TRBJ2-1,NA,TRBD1,CASIPGQGIYNEQFF,TGTGCCAGCATTCCGGGACAGGGAATCTACAATGAGCAGTTCTTC
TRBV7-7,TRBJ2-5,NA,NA,CASSYSQGFGETQYF,TGTGCTAGCAGCTACTCTCAGGGCTTTGGAGAGACCCAGTACTTC
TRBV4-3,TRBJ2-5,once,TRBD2,CARRVLASGGAKTQYF,TGCGCCAGGCGGGTACTGGCTAGCGGGGGGGCTAAGACCCAGTACTTC
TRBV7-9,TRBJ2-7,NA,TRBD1,CASSQQGFKGEQYF,TGTGCCAGCAGCCAACAGGGGTTTAAAGGCGAGCAGTACTTC
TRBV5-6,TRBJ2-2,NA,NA,CASSFRTGELFF,TGTGCCAGCAGCTTTCGGACCGGGGAGCTGTTTTTT
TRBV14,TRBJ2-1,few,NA,CASSPPGTSVPNEQFF,TGTGCCAGCAGCCCTCCCGGGACTTCCGTCCCAAATGAGCAGTTCTTC
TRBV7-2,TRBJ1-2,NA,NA,CASSLDQNYGYTF,TGTGCCAGCAGCTTAGACCAGAACTATGGCTACACCTTC
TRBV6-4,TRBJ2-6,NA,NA,CASSGGSRQGSGANVLTF,TGTGCCAGCAGTGGAGGAAGTAGGCAGGGCTCTGGGGCCAACGTCCTGACTTTC
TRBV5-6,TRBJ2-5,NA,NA,CASSPGYGEETQYF,TGTGCCAGCAGCCCAGGATATGGTGAGGAGACCCAGTACTTC
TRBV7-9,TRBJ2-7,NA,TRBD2,CASSFRTSGIYEQYF,TGTGCCAGCAGCTTTCGGACTAGCGGGATCTACGAGCAGTACTTC
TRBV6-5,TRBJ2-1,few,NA,CASSPRGPNEQFF,TGTGCCAGCAGTCCCCGTGGCCCCAATGAGCAGTTCTTC
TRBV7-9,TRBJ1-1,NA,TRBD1,CASSQGQGRGEAFF,TGTGCCAGCAGCCAAGGACAGGGGAGAGGTGAAGCTTTCTTT
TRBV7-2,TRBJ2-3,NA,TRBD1,CASSPTGQDTDTQYF,TGTGCCAGCAGCCCAACGGGACAGGACACAGATACGCAGTATTTT
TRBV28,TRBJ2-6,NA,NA,CASKQELFSGANVLTF,TGTGCCAGCAAACAGGAGCTCTTCTCTGGGGCCAACGTCCTGACTTTC
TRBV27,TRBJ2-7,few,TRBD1,CASSTGQGSYEQYF,TGTGCCAGCAGTACGGGACAGGGCTCCTACGAGCAGTACTTC
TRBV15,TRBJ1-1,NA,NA,CATSSRTGPNTEAFF,TGTGCCACCAGCAGTCGTACAGGGCCGAACACTGAAGCTTTCTTT
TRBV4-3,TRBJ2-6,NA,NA,CASSQEQGSGANVLTF,TGCGCCAGCAGCCAAGAACAGGGTTCTGGGGCCAACGTCCTGACTTTC
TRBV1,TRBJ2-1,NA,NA,CTSSQELVPTYNEQFF,TGCACCAGCAGCCAAGAACTAGTCCCTACCTACAATGAGCAGTTCTTC
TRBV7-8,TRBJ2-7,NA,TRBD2,CASSPLSGGGEQYF,TGTGCCAGCAGCCCCCTCAGCGGGGGGGGCGAGCAGTACTTC
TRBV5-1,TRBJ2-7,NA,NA,CASSFGTSAYEQYF,TGCGCCAGCAGTTTTGGGACATCTGCCTACGAGCAGTACTTC
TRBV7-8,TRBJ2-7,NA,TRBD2,CASSLEAGAQYEQYF,TGTGCCAGCAGCTTAGAAGCGGGGGCCCAATACGAGCAGTACTTC
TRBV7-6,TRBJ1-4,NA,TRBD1,CASSSDRGNLEKLFF,TGTGCCAGCAGCTCGGACAGGGGGAACCTTGAAAAACTGTTTTTT
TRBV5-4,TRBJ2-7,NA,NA,CASSWRSGEQYF,TGTGCCAGCAGCTGGCGCTCGGGCGAGCAGTACTTC
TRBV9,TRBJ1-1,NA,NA,CASSVEGGAEAFF,TGTGCCAGCAGCGTAGAGGGAGGCGCTGAAGCTTTCTTT
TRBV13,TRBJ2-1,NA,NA,CASSLGQEGYNEQFF,TGTGCCAGCAGCTTAGGACAGGAGGGGTACAATGAGCAGTTCTTC
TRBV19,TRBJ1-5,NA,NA,CASSLLGPTEPQHF,TGTGCCAGTAGTCTTCTGGGCCCCACGGAGCCCCAGCATTTT
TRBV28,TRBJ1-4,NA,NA,CASRVSRAGKLFF,TGTGCCAGCAGGGTTTCAAGGGCGGGGAAACTGTTTTTT
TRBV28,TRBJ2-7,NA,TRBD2,CASSLAGGNEQYF,TGTGCCAGCAGTCTCGCGGGAGGGAACGAGCAGTACTTC
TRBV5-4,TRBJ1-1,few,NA,CASSHGHNTEAFF,TGTGCCAGCAGCCACGGACACAACACTGAAGCTTTCTTT
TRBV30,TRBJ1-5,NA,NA,CAWSVGGGNQPQHF,TGTGCCTGGAGTGTAGGGGGGGGAAATCAGCCCCAGCATTTT
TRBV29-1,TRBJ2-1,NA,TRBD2,CSALLAGGLPNEQFF,TGCAGCGCTCTGCTAGCGGGGGGGCTCCCCAATGAGCAGTTCTTC
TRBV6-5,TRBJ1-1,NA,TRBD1,CASNEGQKAFF,TGTGCCAGTAACGAGGGACAGAAGGCTTTCTTT
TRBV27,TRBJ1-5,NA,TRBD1,CASSLSGTGYQPQHF,TGTGCCAGCAGTTTGTCAGGGACAGGTTATCAGCCCCAGCATTTT
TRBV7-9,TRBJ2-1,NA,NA,CASSFISAALNEQFF,TGTGCCAGCAGCTTTATTAGCGCGGCGCTTAATGAGCAGTTCTTC